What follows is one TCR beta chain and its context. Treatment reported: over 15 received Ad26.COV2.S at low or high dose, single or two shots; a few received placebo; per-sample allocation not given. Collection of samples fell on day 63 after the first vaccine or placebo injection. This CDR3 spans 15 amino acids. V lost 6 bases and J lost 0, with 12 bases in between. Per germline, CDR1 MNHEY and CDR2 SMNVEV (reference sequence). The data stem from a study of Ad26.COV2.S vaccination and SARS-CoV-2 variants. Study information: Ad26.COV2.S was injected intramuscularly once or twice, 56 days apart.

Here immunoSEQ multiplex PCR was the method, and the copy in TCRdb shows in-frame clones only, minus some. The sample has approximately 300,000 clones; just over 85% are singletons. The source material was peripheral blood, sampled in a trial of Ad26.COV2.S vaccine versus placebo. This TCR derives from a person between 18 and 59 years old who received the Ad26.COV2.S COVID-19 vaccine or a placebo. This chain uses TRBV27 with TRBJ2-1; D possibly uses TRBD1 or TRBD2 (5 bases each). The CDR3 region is CASRPGRSSYNEQFF. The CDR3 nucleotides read TGTGCCAGCAGACCGGGACGGAGCTCCTACAATGAGCAGTTCTTC.